This T cell receptor (beta chain) was sequenced for a study of blood T cell repertoires in COVID-19. Study-level background: T cells, B-cell-depleted T cells, or PBMCs provided the cDNA or gDNA that served as material.

Authors' analysis steps: Amplification of reference gene primers was used by the study to estimate nucleated cell counts. The table came from immunoSEQ multiplex PCR; TCRdb's copy has only in-frame clones and leaves some out. V and J calls and clone size are given by that table; D and trimming were obtained from the DNA. This sample has 55,000 to 70,000 clones; roughly 92% occur once, and the top ten carry about 5.4%. Germline V gives CDR1 SGHRS, CDR2 YFSETQ. CDR3 size: 16 residues. The V and J ends lost 4 bases and 5 bases respectively, with 19 bases between them. This sequence originates from a human donor in a cohort sampled during active COVID-19. Sequencing was done on a sample of peripheral blood. This chain connects TRBV5-1 to TRBJ1-5; D is ambiguous. CDR3 sequence: CASSRDLTSYYQPQHF. CDR3 bases: TGCGCCAGCAGCCGCGATTTAACCTCCTACTATCAGCCCCAGCATTTT.